This TCR beta chain comes out of a study of T cells in women clearing cervical HPV infection (dated by TCRdb to the late 2010s). In terms of the full investigation: Cases were about 25 women with histologically confirmed HPV16-related CIN3 or worse, including 2 invasive cancers. Controls were 25 or so women whose single incident HPV16 infection cleared within 12 months without precancer or cancer developing. Case blood was taken at the visit when the lesion was first identified, whereas control blood was taken when infection was no longer detected. For cases, a median interval of 149 days, with an interquartile range of 90 to 200 days, was observed between lesion detection and blood sampling. HLA typing was available for only a few women, so HLA type could not be excluded as a confounder. An exploratory proof-of-principle case-control study, nested within the Guanacaste HPV Natural History Study in Costa Rica, was conducted to compare TCR repertoires across cervical HPV16 outcomes. Cases were matched to controls by age within five years and by the year the sample was collected. Cases had a median age of 34 years and controls had a median age of around 41, with no significant differences in baseline characteristics. The parent cohort enrolled about 9,700 women aged 18 or older in Guanacaste, Costa Rica, in about 1993 to 1994 and followed the women for about 7 years. Quality controls consisted of five blinded duplicates per group, for a total of roughly 60 samples made up of about 50 participants and about 10 replicates.

Every participant had a single incident cervical HPV16 infection, and prevalent HPV16 infections were excluded. Cervical HPV DNA was detected with MY09/MY11 PCR, and genotyping was done by dot-blot hybridization. Roughly 16 mL of heparinized blood were centrifuged, and the buffy coat was split into aliquots, frozen at -30 degrees C, and then kept at -80 degrees C. Genomic DNA was extracted from buffy coat specimens using QIAGEN kits. TCR beta CDR3 regions were amplified by multiplex PCR from an average of 1200 ng genomic DNA per sample using the immunoSEQ assay. Primer bias was corrected in the assay by using a complete synthetic TCR repertoire to establish an amplification baseline. The amplicons were sequenced on the Illumina platform. Per the original workflow: Sequence errors were corrected by clustering with frequency ratios and a modified nearest-neighbor algorithm, and the sequences were then analyzed in the immunoSEQ Analyzer using IMGT gene definitions. At each rarefaction depth, TCR richness and evenness were averaged across 20 rarefaction repeats, and any sample with fewer sequences than the depth was left out. Relative abundances of V, D and J genes were compared between groups using Wilcoxon rank sum tests, with FDR correction applied. An intraclass correlation of 95% to 97% for TCR richness and an average of around 82% across 65 to 80 gene segments were obtained from the blinded duplicates. TCRdb obtained this table from immuneACCESS and retained in-frame rearrangements with V and J assigned. These tables miss some clones; where compared with another copy, unresolved V genes account for less than half of the shortfall, and the remainder is unexplained. That table gives V, J and clone size, and the DNA gave D and trimming. The table kept for this sample lists 30,000 to 50,000 clones. The ten biggest clones cover 4.8% of the sample.

Paper-wide results and their limitations: Cases had lower TRBV6-7 relative abundance than controls (about 0.1% versus 0.15%; Bonferroni P = 0.0008). Cases were distinguished from controls with an estimated AUC of about 0.78 by random forest classifiers combining richness and V gene abundances. TCR repertoire richness was significantly higher in CIN3+ cases than in controls across sequencing depths, while evenness did not differ. T-cell numbers per sample were unknown, so richness differences could reflect varying T-cell content rather than repertoire biology. Because of the cross-sectional design, the study could not determine whether the associations came before infection or resulted from infection, and neither effector/memory subsets nor HPV-specific T cells were isolated.

Turning to this clone: Its recognized antigen is unknown. The read comes to an end 3 residues before the CDR3 does, leaving the germline J gene to fill in the end.

Taken from the germline V gene, the CDR1 and CDR2 loops are MNHNS and SASEGT. The CDR3 has 16 amino acids, counting the end cysteine and phenylalanine. The DNA has 39 bases, all within the CDR3, and is read from base 1. The V and J ends are trimmed by 1 base and 3 bases, leaving 15 bases between them. The sequence joins TRBV6-1 to TRBJ1-2; TRBD1 could be the D gene, as 5 bases match. The sequence derives from a woman between 18 and 69 years old with a cervical HPV16 infection that either progressed to CIN3+ or cleared (not recorded which). Source material: blood buffy coat. CDR3 loop: CASSEDEGSVDYGYTF. The part of the CDR3 DNA that was read is TGTGCCAGCAGTGAAGATGAGGGGAGTGTCGACTATGGC.